The present TCR beta chain was sequenced within a study of cytomegalovirus exposure and HLA in healthy donors. The wider study: The same platform was used for the 110 or so validation repertoires and the roughly 720 first-cohort repertoires, a later analysis reported. General study findings and limits: With high specificity and sensitivity, the classifier reportedly diagnosed cytomegalovirus status.

As regards this clone: Its antigen is unidentified.

Clones were sequenced by immunoSEQ multiplex PCR, and TCRdb holds only the in-frame ones, with some missing. Of about 280,000 clones in the sample, approximately 86% were seen once. This CDR3 is 17 amino acids long. V shed 5 bases and J shed 4 bases, with 21 bases lying between them. In germline, CDR1 is MDHEN, CDR2 SYDVKM. V is TRBV28 and J is TRBJ1-3; D may be TRBD1 (6 bases). Sequencing used PBMCs. The receptor's source is a woman younger than 35 in good health and CMV-seronegative. The CDR3 DNA is TGTGCCAGCAGTCCACCGGACAGTTGGGTGGTAGGAAACACCATATATTTT. This encodes CASSPPDSWVVGNTIYF.